Below, one TCR beta chain is given with its context. The data were obtained in a study of shared clonotypes between healthy human individuals. The table came from immunoSEQ multiplex PCR; TCRdb's copy has only in-frame clones and leaves some out. This table holds approximately 2.5 million clones, around nine tenths found once. Germline CDR1 SGHRS, CDR2 YFSETQ. This CDR3 contains 17 residues. The V end was cut by 5 bases, the J end by 0 bases, with 15 bases between. The sample comprised naive CD4+ T cells sorted from blood. The subset was: CD45RA+ positively selected. The TCR comes from a man aged 18 to 35 in good health. The V call is TRBV5-1, the J call TRBJ1-6; D gene unclear. The chain's CDR3 is CASRADGVSSYNSPLHF. In DNA form, the CDR3 reads TGCGCCAGCAGGGCGGATGGGGTTAGCTCCTATAATTCACCCCTCCACTTT.